This T cell receptor beta chain was retrieved from a study of Graves' ophthalmopathy and Graves' hyperthyroidism. General study points: In blood, most expanded thyroid clonotypes above 0.001 frequency were also detected. The model predicted ophthalmopathy progression with around 69% sensitivity and under 75% specificity.

Amplified material comprised TCR beta CDR3 regions derived from RNA transcripts. HTBI primers were used in a first-round RT-PCR, which preceded a second-round multiplex PCR. Each CDR3 protein gets one entry after TCRdb re-called the multiplex PCR reads with MiXCR. The repertoire holds about 160,000 distinct CDR3 sequences, with around 40% as singletons. This CDR3 contains 14 residues. V lost 6 bases and J 8 bases, leaving 19 bases between the germline ends. Germline V gene sequence: CDR1 SNHLY, CDR2 FYNNEI. This clonotype showed up many times. Its cognate antigen is unknown. The chain couples TRBV2 to TRBJ2-5; TRBD1 is a possible D gene (6 bases). The sample was peripheral blood. The clonotype comes from a man in his thirties or forties with Graves' ophthalmopathy. The CDR3 sequence is CASSTLDSLQTQYF. CDR3 nucleotides: TGTGCCAGCAGCACCCTGGACAGTTTACAAACCCAGTACTTC.